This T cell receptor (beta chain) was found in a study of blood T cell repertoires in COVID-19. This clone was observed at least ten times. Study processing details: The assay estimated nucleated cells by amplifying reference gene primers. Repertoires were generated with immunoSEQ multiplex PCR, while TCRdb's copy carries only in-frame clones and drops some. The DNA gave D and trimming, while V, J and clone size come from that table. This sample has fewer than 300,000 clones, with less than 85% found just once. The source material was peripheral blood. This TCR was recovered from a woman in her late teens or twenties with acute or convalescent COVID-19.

The CDR3 spells CASSYGRGKLFF. The CDR3 region has the DNA TGTGCCAGCAGTTACGGGCGGGGAAAACTGTTTTTT. The chain recombines TRBV11-2 with TRBJ1-4; unclear D gene. V gave up 6 bases and J gave up 10 bases, with 12 bases separating them. Germline lookup yields CDR1 SGHAT and CDR2 FQNNGV. The CDR3 loop spans 12 amino acids.